The 2 T cell receptor beta chains below all came from one sample that was sequenced in a study of blood T cell repertoires in COVID-19. Clones were sequenced by immunoSEQ multiplex PCR, and TCRdb holds only the in-frame ones, with some missing. The sample carries 200,000 or so clones, about 88% recorded once. The source material was peripheral blood. These receptors were collected from a woman aged 40 to 49 who had recovered from COVID-19.

The chain employs TRBV3-1 (or the pseudogene TRBV3-2) and TRBJ1-5; 10 bases are shared with TRBD1. Unmatched junction bases numbered 3, after V lost 3 bases and J lost 4 bases. CDR1 and CDR2 (germline): LGHDT, YNNKEL (reference sequence). This CDR3 region has 15 residues. The CDR3 protein is CASSQRDRGNQPQHF. CDR3 sequence (DNA): TGTGCCAGCAGCCAGCGGGACAGGGGAAATCAGCCCCAGCATTTT.

This clone was seen just once. The chain uses TRBV5-6 and TRBJ2-5, with 9 bases that match TRBD1. V shed 3 bases and J 3 bases; nucleotides not matched to a gene: 6. The CDR3 totals 15 residues. Germline values: CDR1 SGHDT, CDR2 YYEEEE. The CDR3 DNA sequence: TGTGCCAGCAGCTATGGGACAGGGTGGGAAGAGACCCAGTACTTC. Protein sequence: CASSYGTGWEETQYF.